Sequencing of this T cell receptor (beta chain) was carried out in a study of T cells in Graves' hyperthyroidism and ophthalmopathy. Amplification of TCR beta CDR3 regions used RNA as the template. First-round RT-PCR with HTBI primers amplified the TCR CDR3 region. TCRdb independently ran MiXCR on the multiplex PCR reads; one entry per CDR3 protein. Among some 620,000 distinct CDR3 sequences listed, roughly 17% were seen once. V lost 2 bases and J 3 bases, leaving 8 bases between the germline ends. This CDR3 contains 13 residues. Germline V gene data show CDR1 as MNHEY and CDR2 as SMNVEV (reference sequence). In this sample, this clonotype turned up many times.

The sample comprised blood. The chain uses TRBV27 and TRBJ2-7; D not certain. The sequence came from a woman in her 30s with Graves' hyperthyroidism. Here the CDR3 reads CASSLASYYEQYF. In DNA form, the CDR3 reads TGTGCCAGCAGTTTAGCCTCATACTACGAGCAGTACTTC.